These 3 T cell receptor beta chains share one sample of origin, sequenced in a study of blood T cell repertoires in COVID-19. TCRdb keeps only in-frame clones here, not all; method: immunoSEQ multiplex PCR. The repertoire includes fewer than 150,000 clones, more than 70% of them detected once, and roughly a tenth sits in the top ten. Sequences were obtained from peripheral blood. These receptors were collected from a man aged 45-65 years with active or convalescent COVID-19.

The chain couples TRBV7-8 to TRBJ2-7, with 8 bases matching TRBD1. The CDR3 length is 18 residues. Losses at the gene ends were 5 bases for V and 0 bases for J; bases not matched to a gene: 15. The germline CDR1 and CDR2 sequences are SGHVS and FQNEAQ. CDR3 region: CASSRGQGRVAYSYEQYF. In nucleotides, the CDR3 is TGTGCCAGCAGCCGTGGACAGGGACGGGTAGCCTACTCCTACGAGCAGTACTTC.

The chain links TRBV28 to TRBJ2-3; tentative D call: TRBD2 (6 bases). This CDR3 region has 13 residues. V shed 4 bases and J shed 4 bases, with 9 bases lying between them. Germline CDR1 MDHEN, CDR2 SYDVKM. CDR3 amino acids: CASSSGSPDTQYF. CDR3 nucleotide sequence: TGTGCCAGCAGTTCCGGGAGCCCAGATACGCAGTATTTT.

This clone occurred once. The genes are TRBV7-2 and TRBJ2-1; 13 positions agree with TRBD2. J gave up 8 bases and V 0 bases, and 7 bases lay outside the gene matches. The CDR3 runs to 17 residues. Germline V gene sequence: CDR1 SGHTA, CDR2 FQGNSA. The CDR3 region is CASSLASGTSGTHEQFF. CDR3 DNA sequence: TGTGCCAGCAGCTTAGCGTCCGGGACTAGCGGGACCCATGAGCAGTTCTTC.